What follows describes a single TCR beta chain. The sample comes from a study of blood T cell repertoires in COVID-19. Overall study: The cDNA or gDNA used as material had been derived from T cells, B-cell-depleted T cells, or PBMCs.

The CDR3 spans 16 residues. With V trimmed by 0 bases and J by 1 base, 4 bases remained unmatched. Germline V gene data show CDR1 as LGHDT and CDR2 as YNNKEL (reference sequence). The protocol was immunoSEQ multiplex PCR, while the TCRdb copy is restricted to in-frame clones and leaves out a portion. The table lists tens of thousands of clones, approximately 87% of them singletons. Source material: peripheral blood. This chain uses TRBV3-1 (or the pseudogene TRBV3-2) with TRBJ1-2, with 8 bases aligning to TRBD1. This TCR came from a human donor in a cohort sampled during active COVID-19. CDR3 DNA sequence: TGTGCCAGCAGCCAAGATGGCGACAGGGGTAACTATGGCTACACCTTC. Amino acids: CASSQDGDRGNYGYTF.